Below, 26 T cell receptor beta chains from the same sample are listed, as sequenced in a study of blood T cell repertoires in COVID-19. The method was immunoSEQ multiplex PCR; TCRdb's version includes in-frame clones alone and lacks a portion of them. The top ten hold around 13% of the sample, which has approximately 75,000 clones, 65% to 85% seen once. The material sequenced was peripheral blood. The receptors were gathered from a man aged 45-65 years with COVID-19, enrolled during active disease.

There are a few counts of this clone. The chain links TRBV30 to TRBJ1-1; the D is unclear. The germline V gene has CDR1 GTSNPN and CDR2 SVGIG (reference sequence). The V gene lost 1 base and the J gene lost 2 bases, with 14 bases spanning the gap. This CDR3 comprises 15 residues. CDR3 region: CAWSALGVSNTEAFF. Here the CDR3 DNA reads TGTGCCTGGAGTGCCCTGGGAGTCTCAAACACTGAAGCTTTCTTT.

This clone was recorded only once. The chain combines TRBV6-1 with TRBJ1-1; perhaps TRBD1 as D (6 bases). The CDR3 spans 13 residues. Germline CDR1 reads MNHNS; CDR2 reads SASEGT. Trimming stripped 3 bases from V and 4 bases from J, with 9 bases between. The CDR3 bases are TGTGCCAGCAGTGAGTTCAGGGGCACTGAAGCTTTCTTT. It codes for CASSEFRGTEAFF.

The rearrangement uses TRBV27 and TRBJ1-1; no clear D gene. Trimming left V 3 bases short and J 0 bases short, with 8 bases between. The CDR3 length is 14 residues. Germline CDR1 MNHEY, CDR2 SMNVEV (reference sequence). CDR3 nucleotide sequence: TGTGCCAGCAGTTTGGGGAGCATGAACACTGAAGCTTTCTTT. Translating gives CASSLGSMNTEAFF.

The chain employs TRBV5-8 and TRBJ2-6; D not certain. CDR1 is SGHTS and CDR2 is YDEGEE in the germline V gene. CDR3 length: 15 amino acids. V lost 2 bases and J lost 3, with 9 bases in between. Here the CDR3 reads CASSLEGGGANVLTF. The CDR3 nucleotides are TGTGCCAGCAGCTTAGAAGGCGGTGGGGCCAACGTCCTGACTTTC.

This clone was recorded only once. This sequence joins TRBV6-5 and TRBJ2-1; 7 bases align to TRBD1. CDR3 length: 16 residues. Germline V lookup: CDR1 MNHEY, CDR2 SVGAGI. The V and J ends lost 0 bases and 7 bases, in that order; junction bases with no gene match: 9. The CDR3 DNA is TGTGCCAGCAGTTACTCGACAGGGATGGGTCGAAATGAGCAGTTCTTC. Protein sequence: CASSYSTGMGRNEQFF.

The chain is built from TRBV11-2 and TRBJ2-7, with 8 bases aligning to TRBD1. After removal of 5 bases from V and 1 base from J, the junction contained 7 bases not matched to a gene. Germline V lookup: CDR1 SGHAT, CDR2 FQNNGV. This CDR3 is built from 15 residues. The DNA of the CDR3 is TGTGCCAGCAGCACCGCCGGGACAGGTTCCTACGAGCAGTACTTC. Translating gives CASSTAGTGSYEQYF.

As DNA, the CDR3 is TGTGCCAGCAGTTTGGAGGGACAGGGCACAGATACGCAGTATTTT. Its protein is CASSLEGQGTDTQYF. The chain carries TRBV9 and TRBJ2-3; 8 bases match TRBD1. Per germline, CDR1 SGDLS and CDR2 YYNGEE. The trim removed 5 bases at V and 1 base at J, leaving 6 bases unmatched. This CDR3 is built from 15 residues.

J is TRBJ1-1 and V is TRBV2; TRBD1 is a possible D gene (6 bases). From germline, CDR1 is SNHLY and CDR2 FYNNEI. This CDR3 spans 13 amino acids. The ends were cut back, 6 bases at V and 4 bases at J, with 12 bases in the middle. The CDR3 loop reads CASRLQGGTEAFF. CDR3 sequence (DNA): TGTGCCAGCAGGCTACAGGGTGGCACTGAAGCTTTCTTT.

The chain joins TRBV9 to TRBJ2-5, with D possibly being TRBD1 (7 bases). Trimming removed 0 bases at V and 5 bases at J, with 20 bases between. The CDR3 runs 17 residues. Germline V gives CDR1 SGDLS, CDR2 YYNGEE. The CDR3 loop is CASSVGPPGGGQETQYF. CDR3 DNA sequence: TGTGCCAGCAGCGTAGGACCCCCAGGGGGAGGACAGGAGACCCAGTACTTC.

This chain connects TRBV9 to TRBJ1-5, with 7 bases lining up with TRBD1. The CDR3 extends over 15 amino acids. Trimming cost V 4 bases and J 5 bases; bases outside gene matches: 9. CDR1 is SGDLS, CDR2 YYNGEE, per germline. DNA for the CDR3: TGTGCCAGCAGCCCCCGGACAGGTGACCATCAGCCCCAGCATTTT. It codes for CASSPRTGDHQPQHF. Supplemented by reference TRBV9 and TRBJ1-5, the full variable domain reads DSGVTQTPKHLITATGQRVTLRCSPRSGDLSVYWYQQSLDQGLQFLIQYYNGEERAKGNILERFSAQQFPDLHSELNLSSLELGDSALYFCASSPRTGDHQPQHFGDGTRLSIL.

This clone was picked up a small number of times. V and J are TRBV18 and TRBJ1-1, with 7 bases lining up with TRBD1. Germline CDR1 reads KGHSH; CDR2 reads LQKENI. There are 15 residues in the CDR3. V gave up 1 base and J gave up 4 bases; unmatched junction bases: 6. CDR3 region: CASSPLEGGRTEAFF. The CDR3 DNA sequence: TGTGCCAGCTCACCACTCGAAGGGGGCCGCACTGAAGCTTTCTTT.

This chain links TRBV5-3 with TRBJ2-1, with 8 nucleotides matching TRBD1. TRBV5-3 is an open reading frame whose function is uncertain. The CDR3 spans 14 residues. V dropped 10 bases and J dropped 3; count of bases not matched to a gene: 9. This CDR3 is CARKDRVCYNEQFF. The DNA for the CDR3 is TGTGCCCGTAAGGACAGGGTCTGCTACAATGAGCAGTTCTTC.

The CDR3 DNA reads TGTGCCAGTACCGTGGGACAGGCTAATGAAAAACTGTTTTTT. Protein: CASTVGQANEKLFF. The chain joins TRBV19 to TRBJ1-4, with 8 bases that match TRBD1. Germline-derived CDR1 and CDR2 are LNHDA and SQIVND (reference sequence). The CDR3 contains 14 residues. V shed 7 bases, J shed 3 bases, and the junction held 4 bases outside the gene matches. Supplemented by reference TRBV19 and TRBJ1-4, the full variable domain reads DGGITQSPKYLFRKEGQNVTLSCEQNLNHDAMYWYRQDPGQGLRLIYYSQIVNDFQKGDIAEGYSVSREKKESFPLTVTSAQKNPTAFYLCASTVGQANEKLFFGSGTQLSVL.

This chain joins TRBV30 and TRBJ2-6, with a weak D call TRBD2 (7 bases). V lost 3 bases and J lost 12, with 18 bases in between. The CDR3 covers 14 residues. Germline assignment: CDR1 GTSNPN and CDR2 SVGIG (reference sequence). The CDR3 region is CAWRGRGEGGVLTF. The CDR3 DNA sequence: TGTGCCTGGAGGGGGAGGGGGGAAGGCGGCGTCCTGACTTTC.

The chain links TRBV28 to TRBJ1-2; D is possibly TRBD1 (5 bases). The CDR3 is 16 residues long. Germline CDR1 and CDR2: MDHEN and SYDVKM. Trimming removed 6 bases from V and 2 bases from J, with 19 bases in between. The CDR3 sequence is CASSQVVGRLNYGYTF. CDR3 DNA: TGTGCCAGCAGCCAAGTCGTGGGGCGGTTAAACTATGGCTACACCTTC.

This clone showed up just a few times. The gene calls are TRBV28 and TRBJ2-5; 8 bases match TRBD2. The CDR3 is 15 amino acids. Germline CDR1 is MDHEN and CDR2 is SYDVKM. Trimming took 3 bases from V and 1 from J; bases not matched to a gene: 4. The CDR3 DNA reads TGTGCCAGCAGTTTCGGGGGGGAGGGCCAAGAGACCCAGTACTTC. Translated, it gives CASSFGGEGQETQYF.

The gene calls are TRBV12-3 or TRBV12-4 and TRBJ2-7, with D possibly matching TRBD1 (5 bases). V was cut by 5 bases and J by 2 bases, with 7 bases left in between. CDR3 length: 12 residues. The CDR3 DNA reads TGTGCCAGCAGTCCGGACACCTACGAGCAGTACTTC. It encodes CASSPDTYEQYF.

This sequence joins TRBV2 and TRBJ2-2; TRBD1 aligns across 9 bases. CDR3 length: 15 residues. Germline loops: CDR1 SNHLY, CDR2 FYNNEI. Trimming removed 5 bases from V and 4 bases from J; junction bases left unmatched: 5. This CDR3 is CASSLQGATTGELFF. CDR3 coding DNA: TGTGCCAGCAGTTTACAGGGGGCGACCACCGGGGAGCTGTTTTTT.

This sequence joins TRBV7-9 and TRBJ1-2; tentatively, D is TRBD1 (6 bases). The CDR3 consists of 17 residues. Germline V gives CDR1 SEHNR, CDR2 FQNEAQ (reference sequence). Trimming shortened V by 2 bases and J by 6 bases, and 22 bases separated the two germline ends. The CDR3 nucleotides are TGTGCCAGCAGCTTATCCGGACCCTCCAGGGGAGGGGATGGCTACACCTTC. The encoded protein is CASSLSGPSRGGDGYTF.

J is TRBJ2-5 and V is TRBV11-2, with a tentative D call TRBD2 (5 bases). Germline CDR1 SGHAT, CDR2 FQNNGV. With 2 bases removed from V and 5 bases from J, the gap between germline ends came to 9 bases. CDR3 size: 13 residues. The CDR3, as DNA: TGTGCCAGCAGCTTACTTGGGGAGGAGACCCAGTACTTC. Translating gives CASSLLGEETQYF.

The rearrangement links TRBV12-3 or TRBV12-4 to TRBJ1-5; a possible D gene is TRBD1 (6 bases). The CDR3 spans 13 residues. V was shortened by 6 bases and J by 7 bases, with 13 bases between the two germline ends. The CDR3 protein is CASRAGGQQPQHF. The CDR3 coding sequence is TGTGCCAGCAGGGCGGGGGGGCAACAGCCCCAGCATTTT.

This chain connects TRBV27 to TRBJ2-3; tentative D call: TRBD2 (6 bases). The CDR3 loop spans 12 amino acids. CDR1 MNHEY and CDR2 SMNVEV come from the germline V gene (reference sequence). With 9 bases removed from V and 6 bases from J, the gap between germline ends came to 13 bases. CDR3 loop: CASGSGRDTQYF. The CDR3 DNA reads TGTGCCAGTGGGTCGGGGAGGGATACGCAGTATTTT.

The V and J genes are TRBV20-1 and TRBJ2-5; D remains unclear. The CDR3 is 11 amino acids. V lost 6 bases to trimming and J lost 4 bases, with 9 bases between them. Germline V gives CDR1 DFQATT, CDR2 SNEGSKA (reference sequence). CDR3 region: CSAQARETQYF. CDR3 coding DNA: TGCAGTGCCCAGGCGAGAGAGACCCAGTACTTC.

This clone was seen only a few times. The chain is built from TRBV6-5 and TRBJ2-2; D is unclear. The CDR3 has 15 amino acids. V was cut by 5 bases and J by 0 bases, with 10 bases left in between. Germline CDR1 and CDR2: MNHEY and SVGAGI. CDR3 loop: CASSPKRTNTGELFF. In DNA form, the CDR3 reads TGTGCCAGCAGTCCTAAACGTACGAACACCGGGGAGCTGTTTTTT.

This chain connects TRBV5-8 to TRBJ1-4; 9 bases agree with TRBD1. The J segment lost 2 bases and the V segment lost 1 base, leaving 3 bases of the junction unmatched. The length of the CDR3 is 16 residues. Germline V lookup: CDR1 SGHTS, CDR2 YDEGEE. The DNA of the CDR3 is TGTGCCAGCAGCTTGAACAGGGGGCTTACTAATGAAAAACTGTTTTTT. Translation: CASSLNRGLTNEKLFF.

CDR3 amino acids: CASRPTRADGTDTQYF. In nucleotides, the CDR3 is TGTGCCAGCAGGCCGACTCGAGCGGACGGCACAGATACGCAGTATTTT. This chain joins TRBV2 and TRBJ2-3; D possibly corresponds to TRBD2 (5 bases). V was pared by 6 bases and J by 1 base, with 17 bases between. Germline assignment: CDR1 SNHLY and CDR2 FYNNEI. The CDR3 has 16 residues.